Listed here is a single T cell receptor beta chain. This entry comes from a study of blood T cell repertoires in COVID-19. Across the whole study: In each case, the material was cDNA or gDNA derived from T cells, B-cell-depleted T cells, or PBMCs.

The V gene's germline CDR1 is MNHEY and CDR2 SVGAGI. The CDR3 is 15 amino acids. Losses at the gene ends were 7 bases for V and 8 bases for J; bases not matched to a gene: 9. TCRdb keeps only in-frame clones here, not all; method: immunoSEQ multiplex PCR. Of nearly 60,000 clones in the sample, 90% were seen once. This sequence originates from a man aged 60 to 75 with active COVID-19. The sequenced sample consisted of peripheral blood. V and J are TRBV6-5 and TRBJ2-1; TRBD2 matches 12 bases. CDR3 sequence: CASTAGLAGQHEQFF. DNA for the CDR3: TGTGCCAGCACTGCAGGACTAGCGGGACAACATGAGCAGTTCTTC.